This TCR beta chain was captured by sequencing in a study of shared clonotypes between healthy human individuals. Study conclusions and caveats: Clonotypes shared by all four sorted-subset donors had higher generation probabilities than non-shared clonotypes.

To note about this clone: Its matching antigen is unknown.

V shed 3 bases, J shed 5 bases, and the junction held 10 bases outside the gene matches. This CDR3 is built from 14 residues. Germline V gene lookup returns CDR1 GTSNPN and CDR2 SVGIG (reference sequence). Researchers divided each subset's genomic DNA evenly across several immunoSEQ plates. Authors' analysis steps: In the immunoSEQ data, sequences were junction-only and lacked quality scores, so filtering differed. Using immunoSEQ multiplex PCR, the repertoire was profiled, and TCRdb retains in-frame clones only, with some absent. Clone size and V and J calls were adopted from that table, with D and trimming inferred from the DNA. Here the sample spans 2 million to 2.5 million clones, 80% to 95% being singletons.

Material: naive CD4+ T cells from PBMCs. Subset: CD45RA+ positively selected. The chain couples TRBV30 to TRBJ2-7, with 7 positions matching TRBD2. The sequence came from a man younger than 35 in good health. Some clones in this sample may be carry-over from other donors' samples. The CDR3, as DNA: TGTGCCTGGAGCGGTGGGAGGGGAGGGCACGAGCAGTACTTC. Translating gives CAWSGGRGGHEQYF.